Listed below are T cell receptor beta chains from one sample, sequenced in a study of T cell responses to AZD1222 COVID-19 vaccine. Assay used: immunoSEQ multiplex PCR; TCRdb lists only in-frame clones, some missing. The sample carries some 83,000 clones, about 89% recorded once. The starting material was peripheral blood, obtained 28 days after the second AZD1222 dose. The receptor set was obtained from an adult who received the AZD1222 COVID-19 vaccine. Both conserved end residues are part of each CDR3. The D gene is left open where the match is weak. The size field is filled for only some rows; it gives once, few, many or a size class.

D gene,J gene,clone size,V gene,CDR3 protein,CDR3 DNA
NA,TRBJ2-1,NA,TRBV20-1,CSARGDEQFF,TGCAGTGCTAGAGGGGATGAGCAGTTCTTC
NA,TRBJ2-2,NA,TRBV10-1,CASSPIHTGELFF,TGCGCCAGCAGTCCCATCCACACCGGGGAGCTGTTTTTT
NA,TRBJ1-5,NA,TRBV18,CASSPGHSDQPQHF,TGTGCCAGCTCACCAGGACACTCCGATCAGCCCCAGCATTTT
NA,TRBJ1-1,NA,TRBV5-1,CASSEGRGFGTEAFF,TGCGCCAGCAGCGAAGGGAGGGGTTTCGGCACTGAAGCTTTCTTT
NA,TRBJ1-5,NA,TRBV6-2/TRBV6-3,CASSYNQGDQPQHF,TGTGCCAGCAGTTACAATCAGGGTGACCAGCCCCAGCATTTT
NA,TRBJ2-7,NA,TRBV5-1,CASSFNTEQYF,TGCGCCAGCAGCTTTAACACCGAGCAGTACTTC
NA,TRBJ2-2,NA,TRBV18,CASSLSLGTGELFF,TGTGCCAGCTCACTCTCTCTGGGGACCGGGGAGCTGTTTTTT
NA,TRBJ2-1,NA,TRBV27,CASSSAGQAYNEQFF,TGTGCCAGCAGTTCTGCAGGGCAAGCCTACAATGAGCAGTTCTTC
NA,TRBJ2-4,NA,TRBV21-1,CASSINRENIQYF,TGTGCCAGCAGCATAAACAGAGAAAACATTCAGTACTTC
TRBD1,TRBJ1-2,few,TRBV27,CASSRQGSGGYTF,TGTGCCAGCAGCAGACAGGGTTCTGGTGGCTACACCTTC
NA,TRBJ2-1,NA,TRBV5-1,CASSWGGNYNEQFF,TGCGCCAGCAGCTGGGGGGGCAACTACAATGAGCAGTTCTTC
TRBD2,TRBJ2-1,NA,TRBV18,CASSVGLAGVYEQFF,TGTGCCAGCTCAGTGGGACTAGCGGGGGTCTATGAGCAGTTCTTC
NA,TRBJ1-6,NA,TRBV9,CASSVALGNSPLHF,TGTGCCAGCAGCGTAGCCTTAGGGAATTCACCCCTCCACTTT
NA,TRBJ2-2,NA,TRBV10-3,CAISESGTGELFF,TGTGCCATCAGTGAGTCCGGGACCGGGGAGCTGTTTTTT
NA,TRBJ1-1,NA,TRBV19,CASSPWDSYTEAFF,TGTGCCAGTAGTCCCTGGGACTCCTACACTGAAGCTTTCTTT
NA,TRBJ1-1,NA,TRBV7-2,CASSPTGRTEAFF,TGTGCCAGCAGTCCTACAGGGCGCACTGAAGCTTTCTTT
NA,TRBJ1-1,NA,TRBV14,CASSHSGGGRNTEAFF,TGTGCCAGCAGCCACTCCGGTGGGGGGAGGAACACTGAAGCTTTCTTT
NA,TRBJ1-2,NA,TRBV6-5,CASSPYAGTSNGYTF,TGTGCCAGCAGTCCATATGCCGGGACATCAAATGGCTACACCTTC
NA,TRBJ2-7,NA,TRBV2,CASSSDTRYEQYF,TGTGCCAGCAGTTCGGACACGCGCTACGAGCAGTACTTC
TRBD1,TRBJ2-1,few,TRBV5-1,CASSLFGQGMNEQFF,TGCGCCAGCAGCTTATTCGGACAGGGGATGAATGAGCAGTTCTTC
NA,TRBJ1-1,NA,TRBV27,CASSSGTHTEAFF,TGTGCCAGCAGTTCCGGAACCCACACTGAAGCTTTCTTT
NA,TRBJ1-5,NA,TRBV23-1,CASSWPRGVFRQPQHF,TGCGCCAGCAGTTGGCCAAGGGGAGTCTTCCGGCAGCCCCAGCATTTT
NA,TRBJ2-7,NA,TRBV7-3,CASSPSRAWPYEQYF,TGTGCCAGCAGCCCAAGCCGGGCCTGGCCCTACGAGCAGTACTTC
TRBD1,TRBJ2-5,NA,TRBV29-1,CSVRQGETQYF,TGCAGCGTAAGACAGGGTGAGACCCAGTACTTC
NA,TRBJ1-3,few,TRBV3-1/TRBV3-2,CASSPLLGNTIYF,TGTGCCAGCAGCCCACTACTGGGGAACACCATATATTTT
NA,TRBJ1-5,NA,TRBV5-5,CASSFVPGLRSTPQHF,TGTGCCAGCAGCTTTGTACCGGGACTCCGATCAACGCCCCAGCATTTT
TRBD1,TRBJ1-1,once,TRBV19,CASRNRGRNTEAFF,TGTGCCAGTAGGAACAGGGGGCGAAACACTGAAGCTTTCTTT
TRBD1,TRBJ2-7,NA,TRBV2,CASSTGGAGPYEQYF,TGTGCCAGCAGTACAGGGGGCGCAGGTCCGTACGAGCAGTACTTC
TRBD2,TRBJ2-5,once,TRBV5-1,CASSLSASGGLQETQYF,TGCGCCAGCAGCTTGTCAGCTAGCGGGGGGCTCCAAGAGACCCAGTACTTC
NA,TRBJ2-3,NA,TRBV5-4,CASSLGLTSTDTQYF,TGTGCCAGCAGCTTGGGCCTGACTAGCACAGATACGCAGTATTTT
NA,TRBJ2-7,NA,TRBV2,CASLTLPAYEQYF,TGTGCCAGCTTGACCTTACCAGCCTACGAGCAGTACTTC
TRBD1,TRBJ2-7,NA,TRBV27,CASSIQGVTYEQYF,TGTGCCAGCAGTATACAGGGGGTAACCTACGAGCAGTACTTC
NA,TRBJ1-1,NA,TRBV11-3,CASSAVQGFNTAFF,TGTGCCAGCAGCGCAGTTCAGGGTTTTAATACAGCTTTCTTT
TRBD2,TRBJ2-3,NA,TRBV10-3,CAIKEGPSGGMDTQYF,TGTGCCATCAAAGAAGGACCTAGCGGGGGGATGGATACGCAGTATTTT
TRBD1,TRBJ2-7,NA,TRBV20-1,CSALDRDEQYF,TGCAGTGCTCTGGACAGGGACGAGCAGTACTTC
TRBD1,TRBJ1-1,NA,TRBV11-1,CASLPRDRAREAFF,TGTGCCAGCCTACCCCGGGACAGGGCCCGTGAAGCTTTCTTT
NA,TRBJ1-4,NA,TRBV5-5,CASSQWRGTNEKLFF,TGTGCCAGCAGCCAGTGGAGGGGTACTAATGAAAAACTGTTTTTT
TRBD2,TRBJ2-4,NA,TRBV19,CASSTRLAGGLAKNIQYF,TGTGCCAGTAGTACCAGACTAGCGGGGGGACTAGCCAAAAACATTCAGTACTTC